This T cell receptor beta chain was sequenced for a study of regulatory T cells in long-lasting Graves disease. Study as a whole: Graves' patients with a new diagnosis had received antithyroid drugs under 3 months.

According to the study, TCR beta libraries were built with iRepertoire HTBI primers and CDR3-region Arm-PCR. In TCRdb, the multiplex PCR reads were re-called with MiXCR into one record per CDR3 protein. The table shows 350,000 to 400,000 distinct CDR3 sequences, with 15% to 17% occurring only once. Regarding the study as a whole: Segments TRBV28, TRBJ1-2 and TRBJ2-5 showed preferential usage in persistent disease.

This clonotype has more than one count but fewer than ten. Antigen unknown. Stated time point: newly diagnosed GD, antithyroid drugs for less than 3 months. Construction of the TCR library relied on RNA isolated from PBMCs. Those enrolled as patients came out of an endocrinology department in Xi'an, China. V dropped 3 bases and J dropped 7 bases, with 21 bases sitting between them. There are 16 residues in the CDR3. Germline CDR1 SEHNR, CDR2 FQNEAQ (reference sequence). The genes are TRBV7-9 and TRBJ1-1; D not resolved. This receptor was obtained from a female donor with Graves disease. Sequencing used peripheral blood mononuclear cells (PBMCs), obtained at new diagnosis, from a patient treated with antithyroid drugs. CDR3 protein: CASSFQADLFTFEAFF. The CDR3 bases are TGTGCCAGCAGCTTTCAAGCGGATTTGTTCACATTTGAAGCTTTCTTT. The full variable domain, rest sourced from reference TRBV7-9 and TRBJ1-1, is DTGVSQNPRHKITKRGQNVTFRCDPISEHNRLYWYRQTLGQGPEFLTYFQNEAQLEKSRLLSDRFSAERPKGSFSTLEIQRTEQGDSAMYLCASSFQADLFTFEAFFGQGTRLTVV.